The table lists the clone carrying this TCR beta chain with a count of one. Antigen specificity is unknown. The record originates from a study of PD-1 blockade in mismatch repair-deficient tumors. Study-level background: Patients had approximately 11 mismatch repair-deficient cancer types, all previously treated and progressing.

Study results and caveats: Rapid post-treatment expansion, then contraction, generally preceding radiologic response, marked tumor-resident clones.

Trimming cost V 0 bases and J 7 bases, with 9 bases left between them. This CDR3 region has 14 residues. CDR1 is SGHTA, CDR2 FQGNSA, per germline. PCR or immunohistochemistry showed mismatch repair deficiency in every enrolled patient. TCRs were sequenced from three patients responding to pembrolizumab. Sequencing was performed with immunoSEQ multiplex PCR; in TCRdb, only in-frame clones are kept and a portion is missing. The table shows about 34,000 clones, with about 85% occurring only once. The sequences come from PBMCs, collected 6 weeks after starting pembrolizumab. This chain links TRBV7-2 with TRBJ2-2, with no clear D. This TCR came from an adult with mismatch repair-deficient cancer. The CDR3 here is CASSLALQFGELFF. The CDR3 nucleotides read TGTGCCAGCAGCTTAGCGTTGCAGTTCGGGGAGCTGTTTTTT.